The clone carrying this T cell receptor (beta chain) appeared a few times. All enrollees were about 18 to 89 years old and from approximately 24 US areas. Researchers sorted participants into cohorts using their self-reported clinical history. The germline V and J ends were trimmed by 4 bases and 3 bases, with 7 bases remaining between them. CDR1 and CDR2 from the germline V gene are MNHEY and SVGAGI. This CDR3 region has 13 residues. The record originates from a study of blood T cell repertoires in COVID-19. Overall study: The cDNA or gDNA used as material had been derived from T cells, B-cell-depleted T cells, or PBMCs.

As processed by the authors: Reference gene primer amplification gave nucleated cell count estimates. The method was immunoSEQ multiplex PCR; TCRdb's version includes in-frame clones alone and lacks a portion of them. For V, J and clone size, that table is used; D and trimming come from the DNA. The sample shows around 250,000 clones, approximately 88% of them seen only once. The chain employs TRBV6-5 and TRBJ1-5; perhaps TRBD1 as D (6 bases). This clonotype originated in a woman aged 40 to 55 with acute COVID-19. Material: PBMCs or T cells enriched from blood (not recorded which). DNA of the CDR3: TGTGCCAGCAGTTGGACAGTCAATCAGCCCCAGCATTTT. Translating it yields CASSWTVNQPQHF.